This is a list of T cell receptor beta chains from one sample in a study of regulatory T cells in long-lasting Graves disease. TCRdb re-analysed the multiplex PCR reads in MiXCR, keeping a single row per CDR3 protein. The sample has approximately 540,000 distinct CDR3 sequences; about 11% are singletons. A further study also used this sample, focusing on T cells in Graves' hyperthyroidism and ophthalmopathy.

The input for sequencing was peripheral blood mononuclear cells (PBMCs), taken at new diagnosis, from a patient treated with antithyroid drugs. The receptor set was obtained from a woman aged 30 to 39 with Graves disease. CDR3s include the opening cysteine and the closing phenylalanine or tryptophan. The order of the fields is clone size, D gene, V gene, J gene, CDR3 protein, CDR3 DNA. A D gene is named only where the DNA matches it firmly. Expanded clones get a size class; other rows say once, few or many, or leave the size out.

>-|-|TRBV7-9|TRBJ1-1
CASRDGQGGSAFF
TGTGCCAGCCGTGACGGGCAGGGAGGTTCAGCTTTCTTT
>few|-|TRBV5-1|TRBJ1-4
CASSWAGPTNEKLFF
TGCGCCAGCAGCTGGGCAGGGCCAACTAATGAAAAACTGTTTTTT
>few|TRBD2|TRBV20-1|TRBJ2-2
CSARTGRDTGELFF
TGCAGTGCTAGAACCGGGAGGGACACCGGGGAGCTGTTTTTT
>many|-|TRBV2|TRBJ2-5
CASSGQDMFLRDF
TGTGCCAGCAGTGGACAGGACATGTTCTTGCGGGACTTC
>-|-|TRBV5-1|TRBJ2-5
CASSLVGGAYQETQYF
TGCGCCAGCAGCTTGGTTGGGGGGGCATACCAAGAGACCCAGTACTTC
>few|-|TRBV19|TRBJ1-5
CASSIGGFNQPQHF
TGTGCCAGTAGTATTGGAGGGTTTAATCAGCCCCAGCATTTT
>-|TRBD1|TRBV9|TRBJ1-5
CASSPGQGLSQPQHF
TGTGCCAGCAGCCCCGGACAGGGGCTTTCTCAGCCCCAGCATTTT
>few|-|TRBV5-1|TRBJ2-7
CASSPEDRDYEQYF
TGCGCCAGCAGCCCGGAGGACAGAGACTACGAGCAGTACTTC
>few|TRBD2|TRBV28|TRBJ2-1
CASSLWTSGRSYEQFF
TGTGCCAGCAGTTTATGGACTAGCGGGAGGTCCTATGAGCAGTTCTTC
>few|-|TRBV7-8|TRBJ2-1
CASSLFYRAENSYNEQFF
TGTGCCAGCAGCTTATTCTATCGGGCGGAAAACTCCTACAATGAGCAGTTCTTC
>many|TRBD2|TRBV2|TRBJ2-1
CASRLGLAGGSDLYNEQFF
TGTGCCAGCAGGCTAGGACTAGCGGGAGGCTCCGACCTCTACAATGAGCAGTTCTTC
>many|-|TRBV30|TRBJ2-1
CAWSKPLGEQFF
TGTGCCTGGAGTAAACCCCTCGGGGAGCAGTTCTTC
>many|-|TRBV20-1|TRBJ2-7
CSAKGHRRGFYEQYF
TGCAGTGCTAAGGGCCACCGGAGGGGTTTCTACGAGCAGTACTTC
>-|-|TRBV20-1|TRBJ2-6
CSARGPGRYGANVLTF
TGCAGTGCTAGAGGCCCGGGGAGGTACGGGGCCAACGTCCTGACTTTC
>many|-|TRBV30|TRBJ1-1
CAWSGGTTEAFF
TGTGCCTGGAGTGGGGGAACCACTGAAGCTTTCTTT
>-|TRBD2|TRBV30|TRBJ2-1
CAWSVASGRSNEQFF
TGTGCCTGGAGTGTTGCCAGCGGGAGATCCAATGAGCAGTTCTTC
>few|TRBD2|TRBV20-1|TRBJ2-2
CSARDASGRMGTGELFF
TGCAGTGCTAGAGACGCTAGCGGGAGAATGGGCACCGGGGAGCTGTTTTTT
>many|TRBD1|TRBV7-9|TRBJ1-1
CASSPGLRRTGEDTEAFF
TGTGCCAGCAGCCCCGGACTAAGACGGACAGGAGAGGACACTGAAGCTTTCTTT
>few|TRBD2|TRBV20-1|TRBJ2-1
CSARDPFTSGDYNEQFF
TGCAGTGCTAGAGATCCGTTCACTAGCGGAGACTACAATGAGCAGTTCTTC
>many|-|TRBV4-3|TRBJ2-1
CASSQDMRRGYNEQFF
TGCGCCAGCAGCCAAGATATGCGGAGGGGGTACAATGAGCAGTTCTTC
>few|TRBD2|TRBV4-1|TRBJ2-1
CASSRVLAGVRYNEQFF
TGCGCCAGCAGCCGAGTACTAGCGGGAGTGCGGTACAATGAGCAGTTCTTC
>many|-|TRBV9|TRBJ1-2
CASSRPGALGYTF
TGTGCCAGCAGCCGACCGGGGGCCTTAGGCTACACCTTC
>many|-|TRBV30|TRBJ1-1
CAWSVLGRGVRNTEAFF
TGTGCCTGGAGTGTACTGGGCAGGGGAGTAAGGAACACTGAAGCTTTCTTT
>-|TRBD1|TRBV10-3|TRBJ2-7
CAISSPGQGYYEQYF
TGTGCCATCAGTTCGCCGGGACAGGGATACTACGAGCAGTACTTC
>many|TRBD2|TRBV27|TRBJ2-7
CASSPLAGVEGEQYF
TGTGCCAGCAGTCCCCTAGCGGGAGTGGAAGGCGAGCAGTACTTC
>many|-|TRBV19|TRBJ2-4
CASSPPKVGRWSAKNIQYF
TGTGCCAGTAGTCCCCCGAAGGTCGGACGATGGTCGGCCAAAAACATTCAGTACTTC
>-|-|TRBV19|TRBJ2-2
CASSTPWGELFF
TGTGCCAGTAGTACCCCGTGGGGGGAGCTGTTTTTT
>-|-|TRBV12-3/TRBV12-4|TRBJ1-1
CASSLGGGLMNTEAFF
TGTGCCAGCAGTTTAGGCGGCGGACTAATGAACACTGAAGCTTTCTTT
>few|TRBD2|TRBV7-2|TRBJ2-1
CASSPVLLASNEQFF
TGTGCCAGCAGCCCCGTCTTACTAGCGTCGAATGAGCAGTTCTTC
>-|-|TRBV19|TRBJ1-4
CASRGGASNEKLFF
TGTGCCAGTAGGGGCGGGGCGTCTAATGAAAAACTGTTTTTT
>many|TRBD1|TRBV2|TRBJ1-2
CASSAGQARGYTF
TGTGCCAGCAGTGCCGGACAGGCCCGTGGCTACACCTTC